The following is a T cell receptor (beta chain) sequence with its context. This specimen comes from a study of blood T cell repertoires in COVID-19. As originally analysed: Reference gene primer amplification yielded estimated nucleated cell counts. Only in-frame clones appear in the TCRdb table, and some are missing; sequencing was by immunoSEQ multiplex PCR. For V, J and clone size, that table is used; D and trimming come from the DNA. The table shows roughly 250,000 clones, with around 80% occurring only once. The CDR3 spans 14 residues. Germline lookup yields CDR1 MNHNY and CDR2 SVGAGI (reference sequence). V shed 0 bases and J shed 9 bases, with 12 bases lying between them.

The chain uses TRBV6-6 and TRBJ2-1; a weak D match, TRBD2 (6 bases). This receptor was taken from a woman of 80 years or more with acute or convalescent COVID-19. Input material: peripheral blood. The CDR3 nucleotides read TGTGCCAGCAGTTACTCTGAACTAGCTGTTGAGCAGTTCTTC. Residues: CASSYSELAVEQFF.